These 29 T cell receptor beta chains share one sample of origin, sequenced in a study of T cell clonotyping in hematopoietic cell transplantation. Repertoires were generated with immunoSEQ multiplex PCR, while TCRdb's copy carries only in-frame clones and drops some. The table records over 6,000 clones, more than 75% of them present only once. The sequencing here drew on peripheral blood mononuclear cells, taken 100 days after allogeneic stem cell transplant. The receptors were gathered from a female patient aged 40 to 55 who had an allogeneic stem cell transplant from a related donor, so the T cells may come from the graft donor. Some clones in this sample may be carry-over from other donors' samples.

This chain joins TRBV2 and TRBJ2-7; 8 bases match TRBD1. Germline CDR1 SNHLY, CDR2 FYNNEI. There are 15 residues in the CDR3. V was clipped by 6 bases and J by 7 bases; unmatched bases: 14. CDR3 amino acids: CASSSGQGESDEQYF. In DNA, the CDR3 is TGTGCCAGCAGCTCCGGACAGGGTGAATCGGATGAGCAGTACTTC.

The chain recombines TRBV5-1 with TRBJ2-5, with D unresolved. The CDR3 extends over 13 amino acids. Germline CDR1 SGHRS, CDR2 YFSETQ. V was pared by 3 bases and J by 5 bases, with 11 bases between. CDR3 DNA: TGCGCCAGCAGCTCCGCTCGATTTGAGACCCAGTACTTC. It codes for CASSSARFETQYF.

V is TRBV10-3 and J is TRBJ1-1; 8 bases line up with TRBD1. The J segment lost 5 bases and the V segment lost 6 bases, leaving 11 bases of the junction unmatched. Germline V gene data show CDR1 as ENHRY and CDR2 as SYGVKD. The CDR3 runs 15 residues. Here the CDR3 reads CAIRYRRQGKTEAFF. CDR3 bases: TGTGCCATCAGGTACCGTCGACAGGGGAAGACTGAAGCTTTCTTT.

This CDR3 is CAISEEWVPTRGYTF. The DNA for the CDR3 is TGTGCCATCAGTGAAGAGTGGGTTCCCACAAGGGGCTACACCTTC. J is TRBJ1-2 and V is TRBV10-3; no clear D gene. Deletions cut 3 bases from V and 8 bases from J, with 19 bases between. The CDR3 is made up of 15 amino acids. Germline values: CDR1 ENHRY, CDR2 SYGVKD.

The V and J genes are TRBV28 and TRBJ2-7; 9 nucleotides match TRBD1. The V gene's germline CDR1 is MDHEN and CDR2 SYDVKM. V dropped 6 bases and J dropped 6; count of bases not matched to a gene: 6. The CDR3 has 13 amino acids. The CDR3 coding sequence is TGTGCCAGCAGACGGACAGGGGCGGGCGAGCAGTACTTC. Its translation is CASRRTGAGEQYF.

Comments on this clone: This could be a read error, since a much larger clone is one nucleotide away. The genes are TRBV7-6 and TRBJ1-1, with D uncertain. The V end was cut by 1 base, the J end by 4 bases, with 7 bases between. The length of the CDR3 is 13 residues. The germline V gene has CDR1 SGHVS and CDR2 FNYEAQ. The CDR3 sequence is CASSLGGITEAFF. In DNA, the CDR3 is TGTGCCAGCAGCTTAGGAGGGATCACTGAAGCTTTCTTT.

The table lists this clone with a few counts. V usage is TRBV6-6 and J usage is TRBJ1-1; 9 nucleotides agree with TRBD1. Germline-derived CDR1 and CDR2 are MNHNY and SVGAGI (reference sequence). V lost 1 base and J lost 5; bases outside the gene matches: 5. The CDR3 extends over 15 amino acids. For the CDR3, the DNA is TGTGCCAGCAGTTACTTCTCACAGGGGGCGACTGAAGCTTTCTTT. Protein sequence: CASSYFSQGATEAFF.

This chain joins TRBV19 and TRBJ1-1, with 9 bases aligning to TRBD1. Losses at the gene ends were 4 bases for V and 1 base for J; bases not matched to a gene: 4. Germline CDR1 LNHDA, CDR2 SQIVND (reference sequence). The CDR3 is 15 residues long. CDR3 amino acids: CASSTGQGKNTEAFF. The CDR3 DNA reads as TGTGCCAGTAGTACAGGACAGGGGAAGAACACTGAAGCTTTCTTT.

The chain carries TRBV11-2 and TRBJ2-2; TRBD2 aligns across 8 bases. Trimming at V came to 5 bases and at J to 1 base, leaving 6 bases not matched to a gene. Germline loops: CDR1 SGHAT, CDR2 FQNNGV. This CDR3 has 16 residues. CDR3: CASSQGLGVNTGELFF. The CDR3 DNA is TGTGCCAGCAGCCAGGGACTAGGGGTGAACACCGGGGAGCTGTTTTTT.

In this sample, this clone turned up once. The chain has TRBV10-3 and TRBJ1-1; TRBD1 aligns across 7 bases. Germline values: CDR1 ENHRY, CDR2 SYGVKD. After removal of 5 bases from V and 11 bases from J, the junction contained 11 bases not matched to a gene. This CDR3 is built from 13 residues. CDR3 protein: CAISTSAGGAAFF. CDR3 coding DNA: TGTGCCATCAGTACGTCGGCAGGGGGGGCGGCTTTCTTT.

This chain uses TRBV30 with TRBJ2-1, with no clear D. Deletions cut 2 bases from V and 0 bases from J, with 5 bases between. From germline, CDR1 is GTSNPN and CDR2 SVGIG (reference sequence). The CDR3 contains 13 residues. The CDR3 sequence: CAWSQSSYNEQFF. In DNA form, the CDR3 reads TGTGCCTGGAGTCAAAGCTCCTACAATGAGCAGTTCTTC. The whole variable domain, filled in from reference TRBV30 and TRBJ2-1, reads SQTIHQWPATLVQPVGSPLSLECTVEGTSNPNLYWYRQAAGRGLQLLFYSVGIGQISSEVPQNLSASRPQDRQFILSSKKLLLSDSGFYLCAWSQSSYNEQFFGPGTRLTVL.

V gene TRBV11-1 combines with J gene TRBJ2-1; perhaps TRBD2 as D (5 bases). Germline lookup yields CDR1 SGHAT and CDR2 FQDESV (reference sequence). This CDR3 spans 15 amino acids. V was clipped by 6 bases and J by 4 bases, with 16 bases between them. The CDR3, as DNA: TGTGCCAGCAGTTCGACTAACGAACCTTACAATGAGCAGTTCTTC. Translated, it gives CASSSTNEPYNEQFF.

The chain links TRBV7-3 to TRBJ2-7; TRBD2 aligns across 7 bases. Trimming removed 2 bases from V and 5 bases from J; junction bases left unmatched: 6. The CDR3 totals 14 residues. Germline V CDR1 and CDR2: SGHTA, FQGTGA. This CDR3 reads CASSLGGSSHEQYF. CDR3 in DNA: TGTGCCAGCAGCTTAGGCGGGAGTAGTCACGAGCAGTACTTC.

The chain has TRBV7-2 and TRBJ2-2; 15 nucleotides agree with TRBD2. The germline V gene encodes CDR1 SGHTA and CDR2 FQGNSA. There are 17 residues in the CDR3. V trimming: 5 bases; J trimming: 4 bases; junction bases outside the gene matches: 5. CDR3 sequence reads: CASSKPGLAGGTGELFF. CDR3 bases: TGTGCCAGCAGCAAACCGGGACTAGCGGGAGGCACCGGGGAGCTGTTTTTT.

The chain joins TRBV6-1 to TRBJ1-5; the D gene is possibly TRBD1 (6 bases). Between the trimmed V and J ends, which lost 2 bases and 1 base, there was a span of 12 bases. Germline V gives CDR1 MNHNS, CDR2 SASEGT. The CDR3 extends over 16 amino acids. The CDR3 protein is CASSESGGRSNQPQHF. CDR3 coding DNA: TGTGCCAGCAGTGAATCCGGGGGGCGAAGCAATCAGCCCCAGCATTTT.

CDR3 DNA sequence: TGCAGCGTTGATACCACGAACACCGGGGAGCTGTTTTTT. Translation gives CSVDTTNTGELFF. The chain joins TRBV29-1 to TRBJ2-2; D is uncertain. The CDR3 runs 13 residues. V was shortened by 3 bases and J by 0 bases, with 5 bases between the two germline ends. Per the germline V gene, CDR1 is SQVTM and CDR2 is ANQGSEA.

This clone was detected only a few times. V is TRBV19 and J is TRBJ1-2; TRBD1 might be the D (5 bases). Germline assignment: CDR1 LNHDA and CDR2 SQIVND (reference sequence). The CDR3 contains 13 residues. Trimming pared 6 bases from V and 5 bases from J, leaving 13 bases between. CDR3 in amino acids: CASSNDRLYGYTF. For the CDR3, the DNA is TGTGCCAGTAGCAATGACAGATTATATGGCTACACCTTC.

This chain connects TRBV5-1 to TRBJ1-1; D is unresolved. V dropped 5 bases and J dropped 1 base, with 9 bases sitting between them. The CDR3 runs to 13 residues. Germline assignment: CDR1 SGHRS and CDR2 YFSETQ. The CDR3 sequence: CASSLSWNTEAFF. CDR3 DNA sequence: TGCGCCAGCAGTTTATCCTGGAACACTGAAGCTTTCTTT. Full variable domain (outside the CDR3, taken from reference TRBV5-1 and TRBJ1-1): KAGVTQTPRYLIKTRGQQVTLSCSPISGHRSVSWYQQTPGQGLQFLFEYFSETQRNKGNFPGRFSGRQFSNSRSEMNVSTLELGDSALYLCASSLSWNTEAFFGQGTRLTVV.

The chain is built from TRBV7-2 and TRBJ2-1, with D perhaps matching TRBD1 or TRBD2 (6 bases each). Germline V gene sequence: CDR1 SGHTA, CDR2 FQGNSA. Trimming took 1 base from V and 0 from J, leaving 10 bases between them. There are 16 residues in the CDR3. CDR3 protein: CASSLGGGGSYNEQFF. The CDR3 bases are TGTGCCAGCAGCTTAGGAGGAGGGGGCTCCTACAATGAGCAGTTCTTC.

The chain combines TRBV28 with TRBJ1-1, with D hard to call. The V gene's germline CDR1 is MDHEN and CDR2 SYDVKM. The CDR3 loop spans 14 amino acids. The V end lost 3 bases, the J end lost 5 bases, and 13 bases lay between the germline ends. CDR3: CASSFLTGRTEAFF. Here the CDR3 DNA reads TGTGCCAGCAGTTTCCTGACTGGCAGGACTGAAGCTTTCTTT.

The rearrangement joins TRBV19 to TRBJ1-2; D may be TRBD1 (6 bases). The germline V gene has CDR1 LNHDA and CDR2 SQIVND (reference sequence). The CDR3 totals 14 residues. V shed 5 bases and J shed 4 bases, with 14 bases lying between them. As DNA, the CDR3 is TGTGCCAGTAGTCCCCGGACAGTATCCTATGGCTACACCTTC. This translates into CASSPRTVSYGYTF.

This clone turned up a few times. This chain joins TRBV6-4 and TRBJ2-6, with D perhaps matching TRBD1 (6 bases). The CDR3 covers 16 residues. Germline-derived CDR1 and CDR2 are MRHNA and SNTAGT. The V end lost 3 bases, the J end lost 0 bases, and 9 bases lay between the germline ends. The CDR3 sequence is CASSEMGASGANVLTF. In DNA form, the CDR3 reads TGTGCCAGCAGTGAAATGGGGGCCTCTGGGGCCAACGTCCTGACTTTC.

The J gene is TRBJ2-2, the V gene TRBV7-6; D uncertain. Trimming pared 6 bases from V and 2 bases from J, leaving 10 bases between. Germline CDR1 is SGHVS and CDR2 is FNYEAQ. This CDR3 is built from 14 residues. The CDR3 loop reads CASRPDLNTGELFF. DNA of the CDR3: TGTGCCAGCAGACCGGACCTTAACACCGGGGAGCTGTTTTTT.

This clone was seen a few times. The V gene is TRBV5-4, the J gene TRBJ2-2; no clear D gene. The CDR3 runs 12 residues. Trimming took off 2 bases at V and 7 bases at J, with 6 bases between the two ends. Germline CDR1 SGHNT, CDR2 YYREEE (reference sequence). The chain's CDR3 is CASSFLIGELFF. CDR3 bases: TGTGCCAGCAGCTTCCTGATCGGGGAGCTGTTTTTT.

V gene TRBV5-1 combines with J gene TRBJ2-1; 9 nucleotides align to TRBD2. Germline CDR1 and CDR2: SGHRS and YFSETQ. V lost 1 base, J lost 6 bases, and 5 bases stayed unmatched. This CDR3 region has 15 residues. The CDR3 DNA sequence: TGCGCCAGCAGCTTGCTAGCGGGGCAACCCAATGAGCAGTTCTTC. Encoded protein: CASSLLAGQPNEQFF.

J is TRBJ1-3 and V is TRBV7-9; possibly TRBD1 for D (5 bases). This CDR3 region has 15 residues. CDR1 is SEHNR and CDR2 is FQNEAQ in the germline V gene (reference sequence). V was shortened by 2 bases and J by 2 bases, with 10 bases between the two germline ends. The CDR3 protein is CASSLISGPGNTIYF. The CDR3 region has the DNA TGTGCCAGCAGCTTAATATCGGGACCTGGAAACACCATATATTTT.

The V call is TRBV7-8, the J call TRBJ2-2; 12 bases line up with TRBD1. The length of the CDR3 is 16 residues. The ends lost 4 bases at V and 7 bases at J; junction bases unmatched: 7. Germline V gene data show CDR1 as SGHVS and CDR2 as FQNEAQ. In nucleotides, the CDR3 is TGTGCCAGCAGCTCTGGGACAGGGGGCACGGGCGGGGAGCTGTTTTTT. Translated, it gives CASSSGTGGTGGELFF.

The genes are TRBV5-1 and TRBJ2-7; tentatively, D is TRBD2 (6 bases). Germline CDR1 SGHRS, CDR2 YFSETQ. The CDR3 is 13 residues long. The V and J ends lost 0 bases and 4 bases respectively, with 8 bases between them. CDR3 amino acids: CASSLGREYEQYF. The CDR3 nucleotides are TGCGCCAGCAGCTTGGGACGGGAGTACGAGCAGTACTTC.

V and J are TRBV29-1 and TRBJ1-3; possible D gene TRBD1, 5 bases. This CDR3 is built from 13 residues. V was trimmed by 7 bases and J by 0 bases, leaving 10 bases between them. In germline, CDR1 is SQVTM, CDR2 ANQGSEA. CDR3 DNA sequence: TGCAGCGCCAGAACAGGCTCTGGAAACACCATATATTTT. Its protein is CSARTGSGNTIYF.